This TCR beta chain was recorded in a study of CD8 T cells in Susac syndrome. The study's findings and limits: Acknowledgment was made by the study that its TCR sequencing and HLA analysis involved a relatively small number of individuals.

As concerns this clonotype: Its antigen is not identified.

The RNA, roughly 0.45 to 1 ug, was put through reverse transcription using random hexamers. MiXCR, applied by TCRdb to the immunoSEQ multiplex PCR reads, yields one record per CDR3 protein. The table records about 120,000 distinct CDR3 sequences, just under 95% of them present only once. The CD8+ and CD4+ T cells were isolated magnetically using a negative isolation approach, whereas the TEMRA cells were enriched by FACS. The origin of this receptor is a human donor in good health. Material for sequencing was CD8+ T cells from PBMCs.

The CDR3 DNA reads as TGTGCCAGCAGTGATCGTGGCGGGAGTTCCCACGAGCAGTACTTC. The encoded protein is CASSDRGGSSHEQYF. This chain uses TRBV6-1 with TRBJ2-7; 7 nucleotides align to TRBD2. Unmatched junction bases numbered 10, after V lost 3 bases and J lost 5 bases. This CDR3 has 15 amino acids. Germline CDR1 MNHNS, CDR2 SASEGT.